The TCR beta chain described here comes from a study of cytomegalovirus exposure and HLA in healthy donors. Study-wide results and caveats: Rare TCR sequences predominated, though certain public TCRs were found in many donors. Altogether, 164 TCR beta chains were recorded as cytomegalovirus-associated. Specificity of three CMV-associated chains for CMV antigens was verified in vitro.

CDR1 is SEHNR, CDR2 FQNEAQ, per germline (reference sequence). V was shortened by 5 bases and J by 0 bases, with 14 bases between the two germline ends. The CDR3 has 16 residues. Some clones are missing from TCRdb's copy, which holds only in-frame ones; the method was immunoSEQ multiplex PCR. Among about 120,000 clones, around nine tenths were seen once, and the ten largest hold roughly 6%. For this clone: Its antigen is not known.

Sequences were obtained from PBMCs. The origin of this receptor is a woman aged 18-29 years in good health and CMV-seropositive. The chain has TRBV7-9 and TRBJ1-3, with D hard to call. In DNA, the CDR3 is TGTGCCAGCAGCCAACCGGAGGGTAACTCTGGAAACACCATATATTTT. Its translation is CASSQPEGNSGNTIYF.